This TCR beta chain came from a study of shared clonotypes between healthy human individuals. Turning to the study itself: Per-donor plates numbered three CD4 naive, three CD4 memory, two CD8 naive and one CD8 memory.

This table comes from immunoSEQ multiplex PCR, and its TCRdb copy is limited to in-frame clones, with some not included. The profile shows 2 million to 2.5 million clones, 85% to 95% of them singletons. The CDR3 is 16 amino acids. In germline, CDR1 is KGHSH, CDR2 LQKENI. V dropped 3 bases and J dropped 2; count of bases not matched to a gene: 8. This clone was seen only once. Its antigen is not identified. Partitioning of CD4+ cells yielded a CD45RA+ naive subset and a CD45RA-negative memory subset. Study conclusions and caveats: Exclusively blood specimens were collected; tissue repertoires likely differ.

The receptor was isolated from a man between 18 and 35 years old in good health. Some clones in this sample may be carry-over from other donors' samples. The chain joins TRBV18 to TRBJ2-5, with TRBD2 identical over 8 bases. The source material was naive CD4+ T cells from PBMCs. This sample's subset: CD45RA+ positively selected. As DNA, the CDR3 is TGTGCCAGCTCACCCAGACGGGGGGGAGAGCAAGAGACCCAGTACTTC. Amino acids: CASSPRRGGEQETQYF.